This T cell receptor beta chain came from a study of neurological immune-mediated disorders. The cDNA came from 5'RACE, which used 10-nucleotide random UMIs. TCRdb re-analysed the 5' RACE reads in MiXCR, keeping a single row per CDR3 protein. The data hold 31,000 or so distinct CDR3 sequences, with approximately 1.5% observed a single time. Trimming took off 4 bases at V and 2 bases at J, with 15 bases between the two ends. Per germline, CDR1 LGHNA and CDR2 YSLEER. The CDR3 totals 15 residues. Study outcomes and limitations: The absence of any CDR3 amino acid sequence shared by expanded clones across subjects suggests that repertoires were private in all groups.

In its sample, this clonotype was seen many times. The antigen remains undetermined. This sequence originates from a woman in her 30s with multiple sclerosis. The gene calls are TRBV4-3 and TRBJ2-7, with D tentatively TRBD1 or TRBD2 (6 bases each). The sample taken for sequencing was PBMCs. CDR3 in DNA: TGCGCCAGCAGCCTCCATCGGGGGCCGACCTACGAGCAGTACTTC. It specifies CASSLHRGPTYEQYF.